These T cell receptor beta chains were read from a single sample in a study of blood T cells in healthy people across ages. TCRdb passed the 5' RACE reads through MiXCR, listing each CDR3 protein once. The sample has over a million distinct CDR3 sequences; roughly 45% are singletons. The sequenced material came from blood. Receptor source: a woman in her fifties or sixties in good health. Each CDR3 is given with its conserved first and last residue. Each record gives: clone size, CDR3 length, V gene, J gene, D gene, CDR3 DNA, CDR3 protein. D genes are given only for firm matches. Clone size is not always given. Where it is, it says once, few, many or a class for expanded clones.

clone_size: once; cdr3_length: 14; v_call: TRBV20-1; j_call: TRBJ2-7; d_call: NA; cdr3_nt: TGCAGTGCTAGCGGCAGCAGGAGCTCCTACGAGCAGTACTTC; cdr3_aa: CSASGSRSSYEQYF
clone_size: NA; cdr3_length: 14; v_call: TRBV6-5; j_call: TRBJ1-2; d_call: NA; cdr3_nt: TGTGCCAGCAGTTACGGACAGACTAACTATGGCTACACCTTC; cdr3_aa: CASSYGQTNYGYTF
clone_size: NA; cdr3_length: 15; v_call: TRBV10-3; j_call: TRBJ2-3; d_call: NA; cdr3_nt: TGTGCCATCAGTAATGGCGCGGGCGGTCCAGGGACGCAGTATTTT; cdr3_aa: CAISNGAGGPGTQYF
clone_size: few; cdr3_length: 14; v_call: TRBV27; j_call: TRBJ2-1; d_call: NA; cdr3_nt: TGTGCCAGCAGTTTAGGCAGATACTACAATGAGCAGTTCTTC; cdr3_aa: CASSLGRYYNEQFF
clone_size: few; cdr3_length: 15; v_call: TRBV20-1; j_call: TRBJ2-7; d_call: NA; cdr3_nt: TGCAGTGCTCATATCCTAGCAGAGAGCTCCTACGAGCAGTACTTC; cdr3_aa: CSAHILAESSYEQYF
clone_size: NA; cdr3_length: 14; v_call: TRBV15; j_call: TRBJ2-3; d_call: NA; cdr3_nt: TGTGCCACCAGCATGCTCCTAGGGGCAGATACGCAGTATTTT; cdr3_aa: CATSMLLGADTQYF
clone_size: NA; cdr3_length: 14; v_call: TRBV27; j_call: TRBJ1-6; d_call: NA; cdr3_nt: TGTGCCAGCAGTTTACCCGGGGGTCGGTCACCCCTCCACTTT; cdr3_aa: CASSLPGGRSPLHF
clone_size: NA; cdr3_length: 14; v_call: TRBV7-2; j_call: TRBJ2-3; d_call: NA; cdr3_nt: TGTGCCAGCAGCCTACCAGGACTAACAGATACGCAGTATTTT; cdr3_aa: CASSLPGLTDTQYF
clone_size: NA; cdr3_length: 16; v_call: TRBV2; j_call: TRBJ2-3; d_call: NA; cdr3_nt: TGTGCCAGCAGACGGGGGACCGCTACTAGCACAGATACGCAGTATTTT; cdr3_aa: CASRRGTATSTDTQYF
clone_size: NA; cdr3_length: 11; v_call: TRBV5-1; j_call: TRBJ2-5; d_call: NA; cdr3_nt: TGCGCCAGCAGCTTGACAGGGATCCAGTACTTC; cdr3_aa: CASSLTGIQYF
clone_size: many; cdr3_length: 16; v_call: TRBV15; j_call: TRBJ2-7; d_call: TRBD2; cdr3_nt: TGTGCCACCAGCCCCGGGACTAGCGAGAGCTCCTACGAGCAGTACTTC; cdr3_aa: CATSPGTSESSYEQYF
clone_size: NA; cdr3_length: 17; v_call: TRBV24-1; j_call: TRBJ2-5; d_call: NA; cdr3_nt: TGTGCCACCAGTGATTTGGGCCGGGACAAGGCCTTGGATGAGCAGTACTTC; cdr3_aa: CATSDLGRDKALDEQYF
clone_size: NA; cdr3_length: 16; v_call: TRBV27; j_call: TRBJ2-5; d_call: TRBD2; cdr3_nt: TGTGCCAGCAGTCCCCGACTAGCGGCGATACAAGAGACCCAGTACTTC; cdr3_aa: CASSPRLAAIQETQYF
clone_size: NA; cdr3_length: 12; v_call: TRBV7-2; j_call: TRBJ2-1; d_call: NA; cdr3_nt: TGTGCCAGCAGCGGGATAGGACCTGAGCAGTTCTTC; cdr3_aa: CASSGIGPEQFF
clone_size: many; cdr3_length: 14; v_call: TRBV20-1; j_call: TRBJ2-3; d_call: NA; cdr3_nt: TGCAGTGCTAGACATGGAGCTAGGCCAGATACGCAGTATTTT; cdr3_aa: CSARHGARPDTQYF
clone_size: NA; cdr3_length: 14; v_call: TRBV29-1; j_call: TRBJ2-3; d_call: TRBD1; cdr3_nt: TGCAGCGTTGGGGGTGGCAGGGGGACAGATACGCAGTATTTT; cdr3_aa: CSVGGGRGTDTQYF
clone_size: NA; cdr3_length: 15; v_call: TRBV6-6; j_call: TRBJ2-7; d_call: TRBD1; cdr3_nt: TGTGCCAGCAGTCAACCGGGACAGCCCTCCTACGAGCAGTACTTC; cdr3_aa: CASSQPGQPSYEQYF
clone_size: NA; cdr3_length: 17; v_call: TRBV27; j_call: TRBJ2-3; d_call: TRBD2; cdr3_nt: TGTGCCAACAGTTTATATAGTAGCGGGAGGATTACAGATACGCAGTATTTT; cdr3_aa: CANSLYSSGRITDTQYF
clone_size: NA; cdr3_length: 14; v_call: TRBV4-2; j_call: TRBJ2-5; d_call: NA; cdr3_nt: TGTGCCAGCAGCCAAGGGAAAAGAGAAGAGACCCAGTACTTC; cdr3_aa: CASSQGKREETQYF
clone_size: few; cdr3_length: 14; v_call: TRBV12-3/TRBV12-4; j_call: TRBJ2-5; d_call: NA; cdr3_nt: TGTGCCAGCAGTGGCTCAGTGACACAAGAGACCCAGTACTTC; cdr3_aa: CASSGSVTQETQYF